This entry concerns a single T cell receptor beta chain. What it binds is unknown. The donors gave bone marrow, and they were healthy. Germline-derived CDR1 and CDR2 are MNHEY and SMNVEV (reference sequence). The CDR3 extends over 12 amino acids. V was clipped by 5 bases and J by 7 bases, with 11 bases between them. The sample originates from a study of cytomegalovirus exposure and HLA in healthy donors. The PCR was carried out with 60 Vbeta primers and 13 Jbeta primers. TCRdb's copy holds only in-frame clones and misses some; the assay was immunoSEQ multiplex PCR. The data contain under 50,000 clones, about nine tenths of them singletons. The study's findings and limits: Several of the most significant clusters appeared linked to common viral pathogens, based on a later analysis.

Sequencing was carried out using PBMCs. The gene calls are TRBV27 and TRBJ1-2, with TRBD1 as a possible D gene (5 bases). The clonotype was recovered from a woman aged 40 to 49 in good health and CMV-seropositive. CDR3 sequence: CASSLQGTGYTF. CDR3 nucleotides: TGTGCCAGCAGTCTCCAGGGTACTGGCTACACCTTC.